What follows are 2 T cell receptor beta chains derived from one specimen sequenced in a study of T cell responses to AZD1222 COVID-19 vaccine. Libraries were prepared by immunoSEQ multiplex PCR; TCRdb keeps only in-frame clonotypes and omits some of them. The sample lists under 150,000 clones; 70% to 90% were seen once. The sample here was peripheral blood, taken on day 0 of AZD1222 vaccination. The receptors come from an adult in good health.

The gene calls are TRBV28 and TRBJ2-5, with D unclear. The CDR3 is made up of 9 amino acids. Trimming took 8 bases from V and 6 from J, leaving 4 bases between them. From germline, CDR1 is MDHEN and CDR2 SYDVKM. CDR3 protein: CASGQTQYF. CDR3 DNA: TGTGCCAGCGGTCAGACCCAGTACTTC.

V and J are TRBV4-1 and TRBJ2-1, with D tentatively TRBD2 (5 bases). The CDR3 contains 16 residues. Per germline, CDR1 MGHRA and CDR2 YSYEKL. Trimming shortened V by 3 bases and J by 1 base, and 13 bases separated the two germline ends. Here the CDR3 reads CASSHGRERSYNEQFF. Written as DNA, the CDR3 is TGCGCCAGCAGCCACGGAAGGGAGAGGTCCTACAATGAGCAGTTCTTC.